The clone carrying this T cell receptor (beta chain) occurred once. These data come from a study of blood T cell repertoires in COVID-19. The overall study: In each case, the material was cDNA or gDNA derived from T cells, B-cell-depleted T cells, or PBMCs.

Repertoires were generated with immunoSEQ multiplex PCR, while TCRdb's copy carries only in-frame clones and drops some. Of 80,000 to 95,000 clones in the sample, about 86% are singletons; the top ten hold 22%. The trim removed 5 bases at V and 2 bases at J, leaving 5 bases unmatched. Germline values: CDR1 SNHLY, CDR2 FYNNEI. This CDR3 contains 14 residues. Sequenced sample: peripheral blood. The TCR comes from a woman aged 80 or over in a cohort sampled during active or convalescent COVID-19. The chain combines TRBV2 with TRBJ2-7, with 8 nucleotides matching TRBD2. The CDR3, as DNA: TGTGCCAGCAGTTCGACTAGCGCTACCTACGAGCAGTACGTC. It codes for CASSSTSATYEQYV.